These 12 T cell receptor beta chains came from one sample sequenced in a study of early T cells in non-severe SARS-CoV-2 infection. Each CDR3 protein is one row after TCRdb ran MiXCR on the 5' RACE reads. Found here are under 20,000 distinct CDR3 sequences, under 6.5% of them singletons; the top ten hold about 6%. Sequenced material: whole blood. All receptors come from an adult who was a healthcare worker with PCR-confirmed SARS-CoV-2 infection or an uninfected control (not recorded which).

The sample holds many counts of this clonotype. The chain couples TRBV25-1 to TRBJ1-2; TRBD1 matches at 7 bases. This CDR3 is 13 amino acids long. CDR1 and CDR2 from the germline V gene are MGHDK and SYGVNS. J gave up 6 bases and V 6 bases, and 7 bases lay outside the gene matches. This CDR3 reads CASRRDSAHGYTF. The CDR3 bases are TGTGCCAGCAGGCGGGACAGCGCCCATGGCTACACCTTC.

This clonotype appeared many times. V is TRBV6-2 or TRBV6-3 and J is TRBJ1-2, with D possibly TRBD1 on 6 matching bases. From germline, CDR1 is MNHEY and CDR2 SVGEGT. Trimming took 0 bases from V and 3 from J, leaving 23 bases between them. The CDR3 spans 19 residues. The CDR3 protein is CASSYSIGQGLPQDYGYTF. CDR3 in DNA: TGTGCCAGCAGTTACTCGATCGGGCAGGGGCTCCCCCAGGACTATGGCTACACCTTC.

This clonotype was counted many times. The chain joins TRBV12-3 or TRBV12-4 to TRBJ2-3; D unclear. V shed 5 bases and J shed 4 bases, with 10 bases lying between them. This CDR3 has 13 amino acids. The CDR3, as DNA: TGTGCCAGCAGTCAACTCACGGCAGATACGCAGTATTTT. Residues: CASSQLTADTQYF.

This clonotype came up many times. The chain joins TRBV20-1 to TRBJ1-5; D perhaps matches TRBD1 (5 bases). Germline CDR1 and CDR2: DFQATT and SNEGSKA (reference sequence). V lost 0 bases and J lost 1, with 16 bases in between. This CDR3 comprises 17 residues. The CDR3 region is CSARDLQAGLSNQPQHF. CDR3 DNA: TGCAGTGCTAGAGATCTCCAGGCAGGGCTGAGCAATCAGCCCCAGCATTTT.

This clonotype was seen many times. The chain recombines TRBV25-1 with TRBJ1-4, with D perhaps matching TRBD1 (5 bases). CDR3 length equals 18 residues. V dropped 4 bases and J dropped 0 bases, with 18 bases sitting between them. Germline V gene lookup returns CDR1 MGHDK and CDR2 SYGVNS. CDR3 DNA sequence: TGTGCCAGCAGTGCCCCTCCGGGACCGTCGACAACTAATGAAAAACTGTTTTTT. Translated, it gives CASSAPPGPSTTNEKLFF.

The sample holds many counts of this clonotype. The chain employs TRBV28 and TRBJ2-7; weak D call: TRBD2 (5 bases). From germline, CDR1 is MDHEN and CDR2 SYDVKM. The CDR3 loop spans 14 amino acids. V was clipped by 6 bases and J by 4 bases, with 16 bases between them. CDR3: CASSRRTALYEQYF. The CDR3 bases are TGTGCCAGCAGCCGTAGGACTGCCTTGTACGAGCAGTACTTC.

This clonotype was recorded a few times. The V and J genes are TRBV11-2 and TRBJ2-5; 7 bases map to TRBD1. Germline CDR1 and CDR2: SGHAT and FQNNGV. With 1 base clipped from V and 5 bases from J, the junction kept 10 bases outside the gene matches. The CDR3 has 16 residues. As DNA, the CDR3 is TGTGCCAGCAGCTTAGGCTCGATAGGGGGCATGGAGACCCAGTACTTC. This translates into CASSLGSIGGMETQYF.

This clonotype came up a few times. The DNA of the CDR3 is TGTGCCAGCAGCCCTCGCGGGAGCCCTAACACCGGGGAGCTGTTTTTT. This translates into CASSPRGSPNTGELFF. The V and J genes are TRBV11-3 and TRBJ2-2; 7 bases line up with TRBD2. Germline CDR1 SGHNT, CDR2 YENEEA. V shed 5 bases and J 2 bases; nucleotides not matched to a gene: 8. This CDR3 comprises 16 residues. The whole variable domain, filled in from reference TRBV11-3 and TRBJ2-2, reads EAGVVQSPRYKIIEKKQPVAFWCNPISGHNTLYWYLQNLGQGPELLIRYENEEAVDDSQLPKDRFSAERLKGVDSTLKIQPAELGDSAVYLCASSPRGSPNTGELFFGEGSRLTVL.

This clonotype was seen repeatedly, ten times or more. Here the CDR3 reads CASSRGGDAYEQYF. In DNA, the CDR3 is TGTGCCAGCAGCCGAGGGGGAGACGCCTACGAGCAGTACTTC. The V and J genes are TRBV3-1 and TRBJ2-7; D may be TRBD1 (6 bases). The CDR3 loop spans 14 amino acids. Germline values: CDR1 LGHDT, CDR2 YNNKEL (reference sequence). Trimming took 4 bases from V and 2 from J, leaving 12 bases between them.

This chain links TRBV7-6 with TRBJ1-1; D is uncertain. CDR3 length equals 12 residues. V dropped 4 bases and J dropped 1 base, with 4 bases sitting between them. Germline assignment: CDR1 SGHVS and CDR2 FNYEAQ. The CDR3 DNA sequence: TGTGCCAGCAGCTCATCGAACACTGAAGCTTTCTTT. Translated: CASSSSNTEAFF.

J is TRBJ1-5 and V is TRBV28; D is unresolved. Between the trimmed V and J ends, which lost 6 bases and 6 bases, there was a span of 9 bases. Per the germline V gene, CDR1 is MDHEN and CDR2 is SYDVKM. CDR3 length: 12 residues. The CDR3 sequence is CASRGPTQPQHF. CDR3 DNA: TGTGCCAGCAGGGGCCCGACTCAGCCCCAGCATTTT.

This clonotype was seen ten or more times. This chain uses TRBV2 with TRBJ2-5; D ambiguous. V lost 2 bases and J 1 base, leaving 11 bases between the germline ends. The length of the CDR3 is 15 residues. Germline V lookup: CDR1 SNHLY, CDR2 FYNNEI. The CDR3 reads CASSELGTLQETQYF. CDR3 DNA sequence: TGTGCCAGCAGTGAACTTGGAACGCTCCAAGAGACCCAGTACTTC.